Listed here are 29 T cell receptor beta chains from one sample, sequenced in a study of PD-L1 blockade in urothelial cancer. The table came from immunoSEQ multiplex PCR; TCRdb's copy has only in-frame clones and leaves some out. This sample has roughly 17,000 clones, with approximately 91% found just once. Specified time point: pretreatment peripheral blood. The sequences come from PBMCs, collected around atezolizumab (anti-PD-L1) treatment. All receptors come from a man between 70 and 80 years old with urothelial cancer.

The chain uses TRBV4-1 and TRBJ1-3; D possibly corresponds to TRBD1 (6 bases). The germline V gene has CDR1 MGHRA and CDR2 YSYEKL. This CDR3 spans 16 amino acids. The V end was cut by 4 bases, the J end by 6 bases, with 19 bases between. The CDR3: CASSPGGAGLANTIYF. The DNA of the CDR3 is TGCGCCAGCAGCCCGGGGGGGGCCGGACTGGCAAACACCATATATTTT.

The chain carries TRBV30 and TRBJ1-4; D unresolved. This CDR3 spans 18 amino acids. The V end was cut by 0 bases, the J end by 2 bases, with 19 bases between. Germline lookup yields CDR1 GTSNPN and CDR2 SVGIG (reference sequence). This CDR3 reads CAWSVRRTSRGTNEKLFF. DNA of the CDR3: TGTGCCTGGAGTGTACGACGGACCTCTCGAGGGACTAATGAAAAACTGTTTTTT.

The chain carries TRBV27 and TRBJ2-6, with a tentative D call TRBD2 (5 bases). V was shortened by 4 bases and J by 2 bases, with 21 bases between the two germline ends. Per the germline V gene, CDR1 is MNHEY and CDR2 is SMNVEV (reference sequence). CDR3 length: 19 amino acids. CDR3 in DNA: TGTGCCAGCAGTTGGTGGCAAGGGAACGACGGGACTGGGGCCAACGTCCTGACTTTC. The encoded protein is CASSWWQGNDGTGANVLTF.

The V and J genes are TRBV19 and TRBJ1-2, with a tentative D call TRBD1 (5 bases). V gave up 7 bases and J gave up 7 bases, with 16 bases separating them. Germline loops: CDR1 LNHDA, CDR2 SQIVND (reference sequence). CDR3 size: 13 residues. The CDR3 DNA follows: TGTGCCAGTACCGGTCTTCGGGGGTTTGGCTACACCTTC. Translating it yields CASTGLRGFGYTF.

The chain couples TRBV19 to TRBJ1-5; 8 nucleotides line up with TRBD1. J lost 6 bases, V lost 5 bases, and 9 bases had no gene match. Germline loops: CDR1 LNHDA, CDR2 SQIVND (reference sequence). This CDR3 region has 15 residues. CDR3: CASSAGQGSAQPQHF. CDR3 nucleotides: TGTGCCAGTAGTGCCGGACAGGGATCCGCTCAGCCCCAGCATTTT.

The V gene is TRBV6-5, the J gene TRBJ1-1; D is perhaps TRBD1 (6 bases). CDR3 length: 14 residues. Germline lookup yields CDR1 MNHEY and CDR2 SVGAGI. V was trimmed by 5 bases and J by 0 bases, leaving 10 bases between them. The CDR3 sequence: CASSADSLNTEAFF. CDR3 sequence (DNA): TGTGCCAGCAGTGCGGACAGTTTGAACACTGAAGCTTTCTTT.

DNA of the CDR3: TGTGCCAGCAGACCTGACAGGAACACCGGGGAGCTGTTTTTT. It is translated as CASRPDRNTGELFF. The chain has TRBV11-1 and TRBJ2-2; TRBD1 might be the D (5 bases). The germline V gene has CDR1 SGHAT and CDR2 FQDESV (reference sequence). There are 14 residues in the CDR3. With 6 bases removed from V and 1 base from J, the gap between germline ends came to 9 bases.

The chain joins TRBV6-5 to TRBJ2-1, with D uncertain. The germline CDR1 and CDR2 sequences are MNHEY and SVGAGI. The CDR3 is 13 amino acids. Between the trimmed V and J ends, which lost 8 bases and 4 bases, there was a span of 12 bases. CDR3 protein: CASGRQTYNEQFF. In DNA form, the CDR3 reads TGTGCCAGCGGTCGACAAACATACAATGAGCAGTTCTTC.

The V gene is TRBV9, the J gene TRBJ2-7, with 8 bases matching TRBD1. This CDR3 region has 15 residues. Germline CDR1 and CDR2: SGDLS and YYNGEE. J was trimmed by 3 bases and V by 4 bases; bases with no gene match: 9. The CDR3 region is CASSITGQADYEQYF. In nucleotides, the CDR3 is TGTGCCAGCAGCATTACGGGACAGGCAGACTACGAGCAGTACTTC.

The rearrangement joins TRBV5-1 to TRBJ2-1; TRBD1 agrees at 7 bases. Per the germline V gene, CDR1 is SGHRS and CDR2 is YFSETQ. The junction had 8 bases not matched to a gene; V was cut back by 3 bases and J by 5 bases. This CDR3 has 15 amino acids. CDR3 coding DNA: TGCGCCAGCAGCTGGACGGGACAGCCAAACAATGAGCAGTTCTTC. Residues: CASSWTGQPNNEQFF.

This chain's CDR3 is CASSPGRGISYNEQFF. The CDR3 region has the DNA TGTGCCAGCAGCCCCGGACGGGGAATCTCCTACAATGAGCAGTTCTTC. The rearrangement links TRBV11-3 to TRBJ2-1, with D possibly matching TRBD2 (5 bases). Trimming took off 5 bases at V and 0 bases at J, with 14 bases between the two ends. Germline-derived CDR1 and CDR2 are SGHNT and YENEEA. The CDR3 is made up of 16 amino acids. The full variable domain, completed using reference TRBV11-3 and TRBJ2-1, is EAGVVQSPRYKIIEKKQPVAFWCNPISGHNTLYWYLQNLGQGPELLIRYENEEAVDDSQLPKDRFSAERLKGVDSTLKIQPAELGDSAVYLCASSPGRGISYNEQFFGPGTRLTVL.

The rearrangement joins TRBV4-2 to TRBJ2-5, with a weak D call TRBD2 (7 bases). The CDR3 has 15 amino acids. The germline gives CDR1 LGHNA, CDR2 YNFKEQ. Between the trimmed V and J ends, which lost 1 base and 4 bases, there was a span of 13 bases. The CDR3: CASSQVAGAGETQYF. The CDR3 nucleotides are TGTGCCAGCAGCCAAGTTGCGGGGGCGGGAGAGACCCAGTACTTC.

This clone was recorded once. This chain connects TRBV6-5 to TRBJ2-7; no definite D call. Germline V lookup: CDR1 MNHEY, CDR2 SVGAGI. CDR3 length: 13 residues. V lost 6 bases to trimming and J lost 7 bases, with 16 bases between them. This CDR3 reads CASSLVPDGEQYF. CDR3 DNA sequence: TGTGCCAGCAGCCTAGTACCAGACGGAGAGCAGTACTTC.

The chain has TRBV7-9 and TRBJ2-3; maybe TRBD1 (5 bases). The germline V and J ends were trimmed by 1 base and 4 bases, with 15 bases remaining between them. Germline CDR1 reads SEHNR; CDR2 reads FQNEAQ (reference sequence). The CDR3 length is 16 residues. The CDR3 reads CASSLVGVSISDTQYF. In nucleotides, the CDR3 is TGTGCCAGCAGCTTAGTAGGGGTATCGATATCAGATACGCAGTATTTT.

The chain employs TRBV10-3 and TRBJ2-7; TRBD2 aligns across 7 bases. The CDR3 length is 15 residues. Trimming at V came to 3 bases and at J to 4 bases, leaving 9 bases not matched to a gene. CDR1 is ENHRY, CDR2 SYGVKD, per germline. The CDR3 protein is CAISDPGLVDYEQYF. CDR3 nucleotide sequence: TGTGCCATCAGTGATCCAGGACTAGTAGATTACGAGCAGTACTTC.

The chain uses TRBV7-9 and TRBJ2-7; 8 bases are shared with TRBD2. The V gene end was trimmed by 4 bases and the J gene end by 2 bases; junction bases not matched to a gene: 7. Germline CDR1 reads SEHNR; CDR2 reads FQNEAQ (reference sequence). This CDR3 contains 15 residues. CDR3 nucleotides: TGTGCCAGCAGCTGGACGGCGGGGGGACCCTACGAGCAGTACTTC. Its protein product is CASSWTAGGPYEQYF.

This chain connects TRBV5-4 to TRBJ2-2, with TRBD2 matching 16 bases. Trimming cost V 5 bases and J 4 bases; bases outside gene matches: 8. The V gene's germline CDR1 is SGHNT and CDR2 YYREEE (reference sequence). The CDR3 contains 18 residues. The CDR3 here is CASSPGLAGGPGTGELFF. The DNA of the CDR3 is TGTGCCAGCAGTCCGGGACTAGCGGGGGGGCCGGGCACCGGGGAGCTGTTTTTT. Variable domain in full (rest from reference TRBV5-4 and TRBJ2-2): ETGVTQSPTHLIKTRGQQVTLRCSSQSGHNTVSWYQQALGQGPQFIFQYYREEENGRGNFPPRFSGLQFPNYSSELNVNALELDDSALYLCASSPGLAGGPGTGELFFGEGSRLTVL.

The chain links TRBV30 to TRBJ1-4; no reliable D call. CDR3 size: 11 residues. V lost 2 bases to trimming and J lost 4 bases, with 2 bases between them. The germline gives CDR1 GTSNPN, CDR2 SVGIG (reference sequence). CDR3 sequence: CAWSLNEKLFF. Written as DNA, the CDR3 is TGTGCCTGGAGTCTTAATGAAAAACTGTTTTTT.

This rearrangement joins TRBV19 to TRBJ1-5, with TRBD1 identical over 9 bases. Germline lookup yields CDR1 LNHDA and CDR2 SQIVND (reference sequence). J lost 2 bases, V lost 3 bases, and 14 bases had no gene match. The CDR3 loop spans 19 amino acids. This CDR3 is CASSMFWGQGLEGNQPQHF. CDR3 coding DNA: TGTGCCAGTAGTATGTTCTGGGGACAGGGCCTTGAGGGCAATCAGCCCCAGCATTTT.

The rearrangement links TRBV27 to TRBJ2-1, with TRBD1 matching over 9 bases. CDR3 length equals 13 residues. The trim removed 8 bases at V and 8 bases at J, leaving 7 bases unmatched. Germline V CDR1 and CDR2: MNHEY, SMNVEV (reference sequence). The CDR3 nucleotides read TGTGCCAGCGGCCCCGGGACAGGGTATGAGCAGTTCTTC. Amino acid sequence: CASGPGTGYEQFF.

The gene calls are TRBV30 and TRBJ1-2; D is unclear. Germline lookup yields CDR1 GTSNPN and CDR2 SVGIG (reference sequence). Trimming took off 2 bases at V and 8 bases at J, with 6 bases between the two ends. The CDR3 contains 10 residues. This CDR3 is CAWSQAGYTF. The CDR3 nucleotides are TGTGCCTGGAGTCAAGCGGGCTACACCTTC.

J is TRBJ2-5 and V is TRBV5-1; 10 positions agree with TRBD2. Germline assignment: CDR1 SGHRS and CDR2 YFSETQ. The J segment lost 4 bases and the V segment lost 5 bases, leaving 11 bases of the junction unmatched. The CDR3 covers 16 residues. The CDR3, as DNA: TGCGCCAGCAGTTACGGGTTAGCGGGGGGAAGAGAGACCCAGTACTTC. Protein product: CASSYGLAGGRETQYF.

This chain links TRBV13 with TRBJ1-1; a weak D match, TRBD1 (6 bases). The CDR3 sequence is 13 residues long. The V gene's germline CDR1 is PRHDT and CDR2 FYEKMQ (reference sequence). With 6 bases removed from V and 2 bases from J, the gap between germline ends came to 10 bases. The DNA for the CDR3 is TGTGCCAGCAGGTACAGGGAAAACACTGAAGCTTTCTTT. As protein: CASRYRENTEAFF. The full variable domain, its missing parts supplied by reference TRBV13 and TRBJ1-1, is AAGVIQSPRHLIKEKRETATLKCYPIPRHDTVYWYQQGPGQDPQFLISFYEKMQSDKGSIPDRFSAQQFSDYHSELNMSSLELGDSALYFCASRYRENTEAFFGQGTRLTVV.

The chain recombines TRBV5-4 with TRBJ2-3; 9 nucleotides align to TRBD2. The CDR3 loop spans 17 amino acids. Germline V gives CDR1 SGHNT, CDR2 YYREEE (reference sequence). J lost 1 base, V lost 4 bases, and 10 bases had no gene match. For the CDR3, the DNA is TGTGCCAGCAGCCGGGCCCAGCGGGGGGATGGCACAGATACGCAGTATTTT. This sequence encodes CASSRAQRGDGTDTQYF.

The chain couples TRBV27 to TRBJ1-2, with 9 bases identical to TRBD1. The CDR3 length is 13 residues. J was trimmed by 5 bases and V by 3 bases; bases with no gene match: 1. In germline, CDR1 is MNHEY, CDR2 SMNVEV (reference sequence). The CDR3 spells CASSFGQGYGYTF. In DNA form, the CDR3 reads TGTGCCAGCAGTTTTGGACAGGGGTATGGCTACACCTTC.

The chain employs TRBV7-9 and TRBJ1-3; no reliable D call. The CDR3 sequence is 15 residues long. Trimming removed 2 bases at V and 1 base at J, with 9 bases between. The germline gives CDR1 SEHNR, CDR2 FQNEAQ (reference sequence). CDR3 protein: CASSLLGLSGNTIYF. CDR3 bases: TGTGCCAGCAGCTTACTAGGTCTTTCTGGAAACACCATATATTTT. Looking up the rest from reference TRBV7-9 and TRBJ1-3 gives the full variable domain: DTGVSQNPRHKITKRGQNVTFRCDPISEHNRLYWYRQTLGQGPEFLTYFQNEAQLEKSRLLSDRFSAERPKGSFSTLEIQRTEQGDSAMYLCASSLLGLSGNTIYFGEGSWLTVV.

The chain has TRBV7-2 and TRBJ1-2; D perhaps matches TRBD1 (6 bases). V was clipped by 0 bases and J by 6 bases, with 11 bases between them. The CDR3 spans 14 residues. Looked up from germline, CDR1 is SGHTA and CDR2 is FQGNSA. CDR3 sequence (DNA): TGTGCCAGCAGCTTAGCGGCTGAGGGGGATGGCTACACCTTC. Amino acid sequence: CASSLAAEGDGYTF. The complete variable domain, with remaining parts taken from reference TRBV7-2 and TRBJ1-2, reads GAGVSQSPSNKVTEKGKDVELRCDPISGHTALYWYRQSLGQGLEFLIYFQGNSAPDKSGLPSDRFSAERTGGSVSTLTIQRTQQEDSAVYLCASSLAAEGDGYTFGSGTRLTVV.

In nucleotides, the CDR3 is TGTGCCAGCAGTGACGGGGGGGCCCATGAGCAGTTCTTC. This translates into CASSDGGAHEQFF. The genes are TRBV25-1 and TRBJ2-1, with TRBD2 matching over 8 bases. Germline CDR1 MGHDK, CDR2 SYGVNS. The CDR3 runs to 13 residues. J gave up 8 bases and V 3 bases, and 3 bases lay outside the gene matches.

J is TRBJ1-1 and V is TRBV28, with D tentatively TRBD1 (5 bases). Looked up from germline, CDR1 is MDHEN and CDR2 is SYDVKM. The CDR3 loop spans 13 amino acids. V lost 5 bases and J lost 11, with 18 bases in between. The CDR3 nucleotides read TGTGCCAGCAGTGCACGGACACCCCTCCACGCTTTCTTT. Residues: CASSARTPLHAFF.